This T cell receptor beta chain was recovered during a study of blood T cell repertoires in COVID-19. As for the study in general: The United States, Italy and Spain supplied acute and convalescent COVID-19 samples. T cells, B-cell-depleted T cells, or PBMCs supplied cDNA or gDNA.

Authors' data handling: Estimation of nucleated cell counts relied on the amplification of reference gene primers. Here immunoSEQ multiplex PCR was the method, and the copy in TCRdb shows in-frame clones only, minus some. V and J calls and clone size are given by that table; D and trimming were obtained from the DNA. The sample includes a few hundred thousand clones, 70% to 90% of them seen just once. This sequence originates from a man in his forties or fifties with acute or convalescent COVID-19. What was sequenced was peripheral blood.

Here the CDR3 reads CASSLLTGNQPQHF. The CDR3 nucleotides are TGTGCCAGCAGCTTGCTGACAGGGAATCAGCCCCAGCATTTT. The chain uses TRBV5-6 and TRBJ1-5; TRBD1 aligns across 7 bases. V dropped 1 base and J dropped 4; count of bases not matched to a gene: 2. Germline CDR1 is SGHDT and CDR2 is YYEEEE. The CDR3 totals 14 residues.